This T cell receptor beta chain was sequenced in a study of blood T cell repertoires in COVID-19 (dated by TCRdb to 2018 to 2021). As for the study more broadly: Collaborator samples came from the United States, Italy and Spain and covered acute and convalescent phases of COVID-19. The prospective study material was composed of cDNA or gDNA derived from T cells, B-cell-depleted T cells, or PBMCs. Deeply sampled blood TCRbeta repertoires from subjects exposed to, actively infected with, or recovered from COVID-19 were included in the dataset. The repertoires were released in a freely available public database meant as a resource for research on the immune response to SARS-CoV-2. Samples came from the ongoing ImmuneRACE study (first 160 participants) plus 1,254 subjects from 6 global collaborators. Nearly every sample came with metadata listing a de-identified subject ID, COVID-19 status, age in years and sex. Where available, HLA class I and class II types were taken from metadata supplied by the sample provider and were not determined by assay-based typing. Study-level results and caveats: How much clinical and demographic metadata was included differed by source and by participant, and the metadata was provided uncurated.

TCRbeta CDR3 regions were amplified from genomic DNA by means of the immunoSEQ Assay, a bias-controlled multiplex PCR. As for the original processing: Within the assay, amplification of reference gene primers was used to estimate how many nucleated cells each sample contained. To quantify the absolute abundance of each unique TCRbeta CDR3 rearrangement, sequence reads were collapsed and filtered. For each sample, productive Simpson clonality was calculated as the square root of Simpson's diversity index across productive rearrangements. TCRdb stores this immuneACCESS table with in-frame sequences only. Part of the clones is absent; in the studies checked, under half of the shortfall reflects unresolved V genes, and no reason is known for the rest. V, J and clone size reflect that table, while D and trimming were determined from the DNA. The sample table holds more than 100,000 clones, of which around 87% were seen once. The ten largest account for roughly 3.6% of the sample.

This clone was seen only once. What this receptor recognizes is not known. No qualities accompany the bases; no much larger clone lies one base away. Each collaborating institution followed its own protocols to collect whole blood in K2EDTA tubes. Collaborator samples were shipped for TCRbeta analysis as frozen whole blood, isolated PBMCs, or DNA extracted from either sample type. The sequenced material came from peripheral blood. The sequence came from a woman aged 60-75 years with acute or convalescent COVID-19.

The bases are TGTGCCAGCAGCTTAAATACTGGGCTGGGCTACACCTTC. Its coded protein is CASSLNTGLGYTF. Recombination linked TRBV7-2 to TRBJ1-2; no confident D gene assignment can be made. Counted from cysteine to phenylalanine, this CDR3 has 13 amino acids. Just CDR3 DNA is preserved here, 39 bases in frame from base 1. Per the germline V gene, SGHTA is the CDR1 and FQGNSA is the CDR2. V loses 2 bases of germline sequence and J loses 8 bases, and the interval between the two ends is 12 bases.